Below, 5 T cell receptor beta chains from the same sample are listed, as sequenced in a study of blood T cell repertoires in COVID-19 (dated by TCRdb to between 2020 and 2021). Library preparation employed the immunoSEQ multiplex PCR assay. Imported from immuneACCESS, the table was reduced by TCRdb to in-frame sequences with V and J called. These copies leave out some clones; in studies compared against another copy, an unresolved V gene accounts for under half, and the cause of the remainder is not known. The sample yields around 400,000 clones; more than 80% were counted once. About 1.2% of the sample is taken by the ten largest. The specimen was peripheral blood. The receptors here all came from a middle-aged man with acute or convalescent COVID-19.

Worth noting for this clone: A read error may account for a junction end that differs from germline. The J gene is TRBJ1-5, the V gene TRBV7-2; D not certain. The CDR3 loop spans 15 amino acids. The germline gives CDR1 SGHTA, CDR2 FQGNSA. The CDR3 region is CASSFPSVSDQPQHF. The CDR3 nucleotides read TGTGCCAGCAGCTTCCCAAGTGTTAGCGATCAGCCCCAGCATTTT.

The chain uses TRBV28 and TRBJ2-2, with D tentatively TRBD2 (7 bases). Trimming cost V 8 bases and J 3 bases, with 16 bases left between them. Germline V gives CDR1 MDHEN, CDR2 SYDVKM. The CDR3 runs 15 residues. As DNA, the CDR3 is TGTGCCAGCGACAAACCGGGGGGCTACACCGGGGAGCTGTTTTTT. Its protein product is CASDKPGGYTGELFF.

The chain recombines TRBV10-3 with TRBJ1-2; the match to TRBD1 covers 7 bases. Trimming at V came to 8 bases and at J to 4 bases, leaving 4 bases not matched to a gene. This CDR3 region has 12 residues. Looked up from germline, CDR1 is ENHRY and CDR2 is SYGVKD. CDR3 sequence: CAIGDSLYGYTF. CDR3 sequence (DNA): TGTGCCATCGGGGACAGTCTCTATGGCTACACCTTC.

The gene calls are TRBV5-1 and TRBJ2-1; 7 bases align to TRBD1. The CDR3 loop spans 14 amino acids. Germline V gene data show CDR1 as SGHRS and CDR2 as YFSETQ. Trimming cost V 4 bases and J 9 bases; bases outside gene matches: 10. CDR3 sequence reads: CASSPGTARGEQFF. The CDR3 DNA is TGCGCCAGCAGCCCCGGGACAGCAAGGGGTGAGCAGTTCTTC.

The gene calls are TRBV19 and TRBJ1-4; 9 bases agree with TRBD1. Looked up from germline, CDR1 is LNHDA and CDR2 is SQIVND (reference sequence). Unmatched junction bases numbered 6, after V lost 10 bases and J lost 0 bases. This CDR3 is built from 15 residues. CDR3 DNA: TGTGCCACCAGGACAGGGGACGCAACTAATGAAAAACTGTTTTTT. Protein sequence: CATRTGDATNEKLFF.